A selection of T cell receptor beta chains follows, all from one sample in a study of PD-L1 blockade in urothelial cancer. TCRdb's table, derived via immunoSEQ multiplex PCR, lists solely in-frame clones and lacks some. The sample yields 100,000 to 150,000 clones, more than 70% seen once. The sample in question was PBMCs, obtained around atezolizumab (anti-PD-L1) treatment. The receptors were sampled from a man aged 45-60 years with urothelial cancer. The CDR3 runs from the conserved cysteine through the conserved F or W. The D gene is left open where the match is weak. For some rows the clone size is stated as once, few or many, or as a class when expanded; others skip it.

cdr3_nt cdr3_aa d_call j_call v_call clone_size
TGTGCCAGCTCACCAAGACAGGGTGGAGAAAAACTGTTTTTT CASSPRQGGEKLFF TRBD1 TRBJ1-4 TRBV18 -
TGCAGCGTTATTAGGATGGACAGGGCACTTGGCTACACCTTC CSVIRMDRALGYTF TRBD1 TRBJ1-2 TRBV29-1 -
TGTGCCAGCAGCTTAGAGAGGGCCCACGAGCAGTACTTC CASSLERAHEQYF - TRBJ2-7 TRBV7-2 -
TGTGCCAGCAGTGAATGGGGGACTAGCGGGAGATCGGATACGCAGTATTTT CASSEWGTSGRSDTQYF TRBD2 TRBJ2-3 TRBV25-1 -
TGTGCCAGCAGCACGACTACGCCCCGGACGCAGTATTTT CASSTTTPRTQYF - TRBJ2-3 TRBV28 -
TGTGCCAGCACAGGGGGCATGAACACTGAAGCTTTCTTT CASTGGMNTEAFF TRBD1 TRBJ1-1 TRBV28 -
TGTGCCAGCAGTTTCGGGACAGGGAGTGGCTACACCTTC CASSFGTGSGYTF TRBD1 TRBJ1-2 TRBV27 -
TGTGCCAGCAGTTCAACAGGGGGCTTTTGGACTGAAGCTTTCTTT CASSSTGGFWTEAFF TRBD1 TRBJ1-1 TRBV5-4 once
TGTGCTAGCAGCCAAATAGTCTCTGGGGCCAACGTCCTGACTTTC CASSQIVSGANVLTF - TRBJ2-6 TRBV7-7 -
TGTGCCAGCAGTTTGGGACTCTATGGCTACACCTTC CASSLGLYGYTF - TRBJ1-2 TRBV28 -
TGTGCCAGCAGTTTAACTCACGCCAGGGACAGTAAAGAGACCCAGTACTTC CASSLTHARDSKETQYF TRBD1 TRBJ2-5 TRBV28 -
TGTGCCAGCAGTTTACCGGGACTAGCGGGTTCCAGGTGGTCCGAGCAGTACTTC CASSLPGLAGSRWSEQYF TRBD2 TRBJ2-7 TRBV28 -
TGTGCCAGCAGCAGTAAGATGCTGGCGGCGGGGGAGACCCAGTACTTC CASSSKMLAAGETQYF - TRBJ2-5 TRBV13 -
TGTGCCAGCAGGGGAGGGACTAGCGGCCCTAGCTCCTACGAGCAGTACTTC CASRGGTSGPSSYEQYF TRBD2 TRBJ2-7 TRBV28 -
TGCGCCAGCAGCTTGGCTGGGACTAGCGAAAATACGCAGTATTTT CASSLAGTSENTQYF TRBD2 TRBJ2-3 TRBV5-1 -
TGCGCCAGCAGCATCTTTCGGACTAGCGGGAGGAACACAGATACGCAGTATTTT CASSIFRTSGRNTDTQYF TRBD2 TRBJ2-3 TRBV5-1 -
TGTGCCAGCAGTTTATGGCCGATGGGGGGTAATGAAGCTTTCTTT CASSLWPMGGNEAFF - TRBJ1-1 TRBV28 -
TGTGCCAGCAGTCCCACACCAATCCGGACAGGGGGCGCACGCTACGAGCAGTACTTC CASSPTPIRTGGARYEQYF TRBD1 TRBJ2-7 TRBV27 few
TGTGCCACCAGTGGTTCTCGCGGGGGCCCCCAAGAGACCCAGTACTTC CATSGSRGGPQETQYF - TRBJ2-5 TRBV15 -
TGTGCCAGCAGCACCGGGGTAGCGGGGGGGTTTTACAATGAGCAGTTCTTC CASSTGVAGGFYNEQFF TRBD2 TRBJ2-1 TRBV7-9 -
TGTGCCAGCAACCCGACAGGGGCCAATCAGCCCCAGCATTTT CASNPTGANQPQHF TRBD1 TRBJ1-5 TRBV6-1 few
TGTGCCAGCGGAGCGATAACAGGTCCCTATGGCTACACCTTC CASGAITGPYGYTF - TRBJ1-2 TRBV28 -
TGTGCCAGCAGTGCGACAGGGGGTTCACCCCTCCACTTT CASSATGGSPLHF TRBD1 TRBJ1-6 TRBV28 -
TGTGCCAGCTCACCACAGGGGGCCGGGACGTCCTACGAGCAGTACTTC CASSPQGAGTSYEQYF TRBD1 TRBJ2-7 TRBV18 -
TGTGCCAGCAGCTTTGTCGTCAATGAGCAGTTCTTC CASSFVVNEQFF - TRBJ2-1 TRBV5-8 -
TGCGCCAGCAGCGAAACCCGTTCAGGGGCCCCTGAAGCTTTCTTT CASSETRSGAPEAFF - TRBJ1-1 TRBV5-1 -
TGTGCCTGGAGTGTAGGGGTATCTGGAAACACCATATATTTT CAWSVGVSGNTIYF - TRBJ1-3 TRBV30 once
TGTGCCAGCAGCCAAGATCCGGGTGCAGATACGCAGTATTTT CASSQDPGADTQYF - TRBJ2-3 TRBV4-2 -
TGTGCCACGGGGACTTCGAGCTCCTACAATGAGCAGTTCTTC CATGTSSSYNEQFF - TRBJ2-1 TRBV10-3 once
TGTGCCAGTAGTATTCGTCTGGGCAGCTCCTACGAGCAGTACTTC CASSIRLGSSYEQYF - TRBJ2-7 TRBV19 -
TGCGCCAGCAGCTTGGTGTTATCCGGACAGCTCTACGAGCAGTACTTC CASSLVLSGQLYEQYF - TRBJ2-7 TRBV5-1 -
TGTGCCAGCAGTCAAACAGGGGATCTGGCTGAAAAACTGTTTTTT CASSQTGDLAEKLFF TRBD1 TRBJ1-4 TRBV28 -
TGTGCCAGCCACTCTGGGGCCAACGTCCTGACTTTC CASHSGANVLTF - TRBJ2-6 TRBV28 -
TGTGCCAGCAGCCAAGGCAGGGTTCAGGGGAGCTATGGCTACACCTTC CASSQGRVQGSYGYTF - TRBJ1-2 TRBV14 few
TGTGCCAGCAGCTTGGCCGGCAGACTCTCTGGAAACACCATATATTTT CASSLAGRLSGNTIYF - TRBJ1-3 TRBV5-6 -
TGTGCCAGCTCACTCCGACAGGGGTTGGAAAAACTGTTTTTT CASSLRQGLEKLFF TRBD1 TRBJ1-4 TRBV18 -
TGTGCCAGCAGCTACCGCGGGACTAGCGTTGAGCAGTTCTTC CASSYRGTSVEQFF TRBD2 TRBJ2-1 TRBV7-2 -
TGTGCCAGCAGTTTACTCGCGGGAGGTGACACAGATACGCAGTATTTT CASSLLAGGDTDTQYF TRBD2 TRBJ2-3 TRBV28 -
TGTGCCAGCAGTGAAATCCTGGGGGGGCTCACGAGCAATCAGCCCCAGCATTTT CASSEILGGLTSNQPQHF - TRBJ1-5 TRBV6-1 few
TGCGCCAGCAGCCAAGCGGGACAGGGGGCTCAGCCCCAGCATTTT CASSQAGQGAQPQHF TRBD1 TRBJ1-5 TRBV4-1 -
TGTGCCAGCAGCCCACAGGTATACTATGGCTACACCTTC CASSPQVYYGYTF - TRBJ1-2 TRBV14 -
TGTGCCAGCAGTGAGTCGGTCTACGAGCAGTACTTC CASSESVYEQYF - TRBJ2-7 TRBV6-1 -
TGTGCCAGCTCACCAGAGGTCGGGGTTTATAATTCACCCCTCCACTTT CASSPEVGVYNSPLHF - TRBJ1-6 TRBV18 -
TGTGCCAGCAGCTTAGCGACAGGACCCTCTGGAAACACCATATATTTT CASSLATGPSGNTIYF - TRBJ1-3 TRBV7-9 -
TGTGCCAGCAGCTTGGCCAAGAGCGTCTATGGCTACACCTTC CASSLAKSVYGYTF - TRBJ1-2 TRBV5-6 -
TGTGCCAGCAGCTTAAATAGCGGGCCCCTGGCAGATACGCAGTATTTT CASSLNSGPLADTQYF TRBD2 TRBJ2-3 TRBV7-2 -
TGCGCCAGCACAACAAAGCGGTCTTCATCCGATACGCAGTATTTT CASTTKRSSSDTQYF - TRBJ2-3 TRBV5-1 -
TGTGCCAGCAGCTCAAGAGGTAACACAGATACGCAGTATTTT CASSSRGNTDTQYF - TRBJ2-3 TRBV7-2 once
TGCGCCAGCAGCTATCTAGCGGGGCAAGAGACCCAGTACTTC CASSYLAGQETQYF TRBD2 TRBJ2-5 TRBV5-1 -
TGTGCCATCAGGGAGTCGGCCGAGGGTGGCTACACCTTC CAIRESAEGGYTF - TRBJ1-2 TRBV10-3 once
TGTGCCAGCTCACCACAGAGACAGGAGAGACCCCAAGAGACCCAGTACTTC CASSPQRQERPQETQYF - TRBJ2-5 TRBV18 -
TGTGCCAGCAGTTACAGGGGCGTCTCTGGAAACACCATATATTTT CASSYRGVSGNTIYF - TRBJ1-3 TRBV6-5 -
TGTGCCAGCAGCTTAGAGGTTCGGCTAGCGGGTAAAAGCGAGCAGTACTTC CASSLEVRLAGKSEQYF TRBD2 TRBJ2-7 TRBV7-9 -
TGTGCCAGCAGTTCGACAGGGGACCCCTCAATGAAGAAGTTCTTC CASSSTGDPSMKKFF TRBD1 TRBJ2-1 TRBV28 -
TGTGCCAGCAGACTCAGGGGGCTAGCTTCACCCCTCCACTTT CASRLRGLASPLHF TRBD1 TRBJ1-6 TRBV2 few
TGCGCCAGCAGCCCGGGACAGGGTAGCGAAAAACTGTTTTTT CASSPGQGSEKLFF TRBD1 TRBJ1-4 TRBV5-1 -
TGTGCCAGCAGCGTAGCGGGGTCGGACGGCACTGAAGCTTTCTTT CASSVAGSDGTEAFF - TRBJ1-1 TRBV9 -
TGTGCCAGCAGCTTAAGGGGAACTGAAGCTTTCTTT CASSLRGTEAFF - TRBJ1-1 TRBV7-8 -
TGTGCCAGCAGCTTACAGTCTAGCGGATACAATGAGCAGTTCTTC CASSLQSSGYNEQFF TRBD2 TRBJ2-1 TRBV7-3 -